Sequencing of this TCR beta chain was carried out in a study of T cells in Graves' hyperthyroidism and ophthalmopathy. Study-wide context: Before treatment of any kind, peripheral blood was taken at initial diagnosis.

The study, taken as a whole, reports: Most thyroid clonotypes that were expanded above 0.001 also turned up in blood.

As for this clonotype: Its antigen remains unknown.

Patients aged 18 to 65 had newly diagnosed hyperthyroidism of under 2 months' duration. Not enrolled were patients with uncontrolled infection, other autoimmune disease, pregnancy or lactation. Germline lookup yields CDR1 SEHNR and CDR2 FQNEAQ (reference sequence). The CDR3 contains 15 residues. Trimming shortened V by 2 bases and J by 2 bases, and 9 bases separated the two germline ends. Amplification targeted TCR beta CDR3 regions from RNA transcripts. A first-round RT-PCR of the TCR CDR3 used the HTBI primer set. Via MiXCR, TCRdb re-called the multiplex PCR reads, giving one row per CDR3 protein. The sample consists of fewer than 900,000 distinct CDR3 sequences, around a sixth of them appearing once.

The sample taken for sequencing was blood. This sequence originates from a woman aged 45-60 years with Graves' hyperthyroidism that later progressed to Graves' ophthalmopathy. This chain uses TRBV7-9 with TRBJ2-2; D ambiguous. CDR3 in amino acids: CASSLPTSNTGELFF. Here the CDR3 DNA reads TGTGCCAGCAGCTTACCAACCTCTAACACCGGGGAGCTGTTTTTT. Full variable domain (missing parts from reference TRBV7-9 and TRBJ2-2): DTGVSQNPRHKITKRGQNVTFRCDPISEHNRLYWYRQTLGQGPEFLTYFQNEAQLEKSRLLSDRFSAERPKGSFSTLEIQRTEQGDSAMYLCASSLPTSNTGELFFGEGSRLTVL.